This T cell receptor (beta chain) emerged from a study of blood T cells in healthy people across ages. Findings and limits, study-wide: Diversity was higher, and naive CD4+ cells more numerous, in long-lived donors than in aged donors. Age advanced and TCR beta diversity per million T cells fell, roughly linearly.

The extraction recovered at least 6 micrograms of total RNA per sample. Many counts were recorded for this clonotype. Its antigen is still unknown. Sample-barcoded 5' priming and a J-beta primer mix drove a second PCR of about 7 to 12 cycles. TCRdb reanalysed the 5' RACE reads using MiXCR and keeps one entry per CDR3 protein. The repertoire holds 630,000 or so distinct CDR3 sequences, with roughly 31% as singletons. Sequencing input: blood. This receptor was identified in a woman of 80 years or more in good health.

The CDR3 loop is CASSLAIAGGGGETQYF. CDR3 nucleotide sequence: TGTGCCAGCAGCTTAGCAATTGCAGGGGGCGGTGGAGAGACCCAGTACTTC. J is TRBJ2-5 and V is TRBV7-6; TRBD1 aligns across 8 bases. CDR1 is SGHVS and CDR2 is FNYEAQ in the germline V gene. This CDR3 is built from 17 residues. J gave up 4 bases and V 0 bases, and 10 bases lay outside the gene matches.